The TCR beta chain under discussion was sequenced for a study of T-cell reconstitution after alpha-beta-depleted transplantation in children. The sample holds many counts of this clonotype. Unique molecular identifiers were incorporated during preparation of the TCRbeta library. TCRdb analysed the PCR reads with MiXCR anew, one entry per CDR3 protein. The data hold 200,000 to 250,000 distinct CDR3 sequences, with around 8.9% observed a single time. The source of this sequence is a human donor who donated a stem cell graft to a child with SCID. The source was PBMCs from the stem cell graft donor, collected from the stem cell graft.

The CDR3 loop is CASSASGGRFYGYTF. DNA of the CDR3: TGTGCCAGCAGCGCCTCAGGGGGACGGTTTTATGGCTACACCTTC. The chain is built from TRBV9 and TRBJ1-2; 7 bases map to TRBD1. Germline V lookup: CDR1 SGDLS, CDR2 YYNGEE. V was pared by 3 bases and J by 5 bases, with 10 bases of the junction left unmatched. The CDR3 contains 15 residues.